Here is one T cell receptor (beta chain) with its context. The sample originates from a study of blood T cell repertoires in COVID-19. Per the germline V gene, CDR1 is SGHRS and CDR2 is YFSETQ. The CDR3 runs 15 residues. The V gene end was trimmed by 0 bases and the J gene end by 3 bases; junction bases not matched to a gene: 3. The data were produced by immunoSEQ multiplex PCR, yet TCRdb's version contains in-frame clones alone and is incomplete. The table shows 95,000 to 120,000 clones, with 70% to 90% occurring only once. The chain is built from TRBV5-1 and TRBJ1-1; 9 positions agree with TRBD1. The sample consisted of peripheral blood. The receptor was derived from a man aged 40-49 years with acute or convalescent COVID-19. The CDR3 DNA reads as TGCGCCAGCAGCTTGGAGGGGACAGGGTACACTGAAGCTTTCTTT. Its translation is CASSLEGTGYTEAFF.